The 7 T cell receptor beta chains below all came from one sample that was sequenced in a study of T cell responses to AZD1222 COVID-19 vaccine. Only in-frame clones appear in the TCRdb table, and some are missing; sequencing was by immunoSEQ multiplex PCR. The sample contains under 200,000 clones, more than 90% of which appear only once. This specimen was peripheral blood, taken on day 0 of AZD1222 vaccination. The source of these receptors is an adult in good health.

In its sample, this clone was seen once. Here the CDR3 reads CVSNTFGEQFF. CDR3 bases: TGTGTCTCTAACACGTTTGGTGAGCAGTTCTTC. J is TRBJ2-1 and V is TRBV30; D unclear. The CDR3 runs 11 residues. In germline, CDR1 is GTSNPN, CDR2 SVGIG (reference sequence).

The J gene is TRBJ2-2, the V gene TRBV3-1 (or the pseudogene TRBV3-2); the match to TRBD2 covers 12 bases. J lost 5 bases, V lost 4 bases, and 11 bases had no gene match. CDR1 and CDR2 (germline): LGHDT, YNNKEL (reference sequence). This CDR3 spans 18 amino acids. CDR3 DNA: TGTGCCAGCAGCCTGTCGGGACTAGCGGGCCCGGGGACCGGGGAGCTGTTTTTT. This sequence encodes CASSLSGLAGPGTGELFF.

The rearrangement uses TRBV5-1 and TRBJ2-7, with 10 bases fitting TRBD1. The germline CDR1 and CDR2 sequences are SGHRS and YFSETQ. V gave up 5 bases and J gave up 3 bases; unmatched junction bases: 14. This CDR3 has 17 residues. The DNA of the CDR3 is TGCGCCAGCAGTTCTAATCCCCCCGGACAGGGGGTCTACGAGCAGTACTTC. Translated: CASSSNPPGQGVYEQYF.

CDR3 DNA: TGCAGCGTTGGGACAGGGGGCGTGCGTGGCGAGCAGTACTTC. Residues: CSVGTGGVRGEQYF. The chain links TRBV29-1 to TRBJ2-7; 11 nucleotides match TRBD1. CDR1 is SQVTM, CDR2 ANQGSEA, per germline. The junction had 8 bases not matched to a gene; V was cut back by 4 bases and J by 6 bases. The CDR3 has 14 residues.

J is TRBJ2-1 and V is TRBV7-2; 14 bases line up with TRBD2. With V trimmed by 5 bases and J by 7 bases, 10 bases remained unmatched. The CDR3 covers 17 residues. Germline loops: CDR1 SGHTA, CDR2 FQGNSA. The CDR3 DNA follows: TGTGCCAGCAGCCCCCAGGGGACTAGCGGGGGTTTTAATGAGCAGTTCTTC. Protein product: CASSPQGTSGGFNEQFF.

The chain uses TRBV6-5 and TRBJ1-5; D call uncertain. The CDR3 contains 15 residues. V dropped 6 bases and J dropped 0 bases, with 12 bases sitting between them. Germline V lookup: CDR1 MNHEY, CDR2 SVGAGI. CDR3 sequence reads: CASRTGRSSNQPQHF. The CDR3 DNA is TGTGCCAGCAGAACCGGACGCAGTAGCAATCAGCCCCAGCATTTT.

This sequence joins TRBV19 and TRBJ2-3; perhaps TRBD2 as D (5 bases). Germline V gene data show CDR1 as LNHDA and CDR2 as SQIVND (reference sequence). The CDR3 consists of 16 residues. V was shortened by 3 bases and J by 0 bases, with 13 bases between the two germline ends. CDR3 in DNA: TGTGCCAGTAGTATTGGAGGCGGTCCTAGCACAGATACGCAGTATTTT. Its protein product is CASSIGGGPSTDTQYF.